The subject of this entry is one T cell receptor (beta chain). Antigen unknown. This entry is derived from a study of cytomegalovirus exposure and HLA in healthy donors. CDR3 length: 11 residues. Germline CDR1 is DFQATT and CDR2 is SNEGSKA (reference sequence). V was trimmed by 4 bases and J by 2 bases, leaving 6 bases between them. Study conclusions and caveats: Reports indicated that the classifier achieved high specificity and sensitivity in diagnosing cytomegalovirus status. The investigators catalogued 164 TCR beta chains as cytomegalovirus-associated. The dataset shows that most TCR sequences were rare, while some public TCRs occurred in many donors.

Libraries were prepared by immunoSEQ multiplex PCR; TCRdb keeps only in-frame clonotypes and omits some of them. The table records under 110,000 clones, about 88% of them present only once. The sample taken for sequencing was PBMCs. The chain links TRBV20-1 to TRBJ2-7; possible D gene TRBD2, 6 bases. The source is a woman under 30 in good health and CMV-seropositive. The CDR3 region has the DNA TGCAGTGCTACTAGCGCCTACGAGCAGTACTTC. Its protein product is CSATSAYEQYF.